This TCR beta chain was sequenced in a study of vaccination and CD4 T cells after COVID-19. On the study more broadly: With several mild cases and one severe, convalescent patients were SARS-CoV-2 positive by nasal swab PCR. The peptides that stimulated the cells were overlapping spike peptides from SARS-CoV-2, HCoV-NL63, HCoV-OC43 and HCoV-229E. General study results and limits: Looking at convalescent patients, 304 of their 307 vaccine-specific clones were spike mono-reactive.

In the case of this clonotype: What it recognizes is unknown.

Sequenced with the Oncomine TCR Beta short-read assay was DNA taken from cultured CD4+ T cells. Genomic DNA was isolated from cultured CD4+ T cells. One entry per CDR3 protein results from TCRdb running MiXCR on the PCR reads. The sample includes roughly 15,000 distinct CDR3 sequences, about 39% of them seen just once. Indicated treatment: roughly 10-day PBMC culture with coronavirus spike peptide pools or control peptides (ViraFEST assay). Sequenced sample: CD4+ T cells from blood, cultured in vitro. The sequence came from a human donor who had recovered from COVID-19.

The CDR3 DNA sequence: TGTGCCAGCAGCGCCCCGGGACAGCTTGAGCTGGGGCAGTTCTTC. Residues: CASSAPGQLELGQFF. The chain couples TRBV5-4 to TRBJ2-1; 7 nucleotides agree with TRBD1. The CDR3 is 15 residues long. Germline V gene sequence: CDR1 SGHNT, CDR2 YYREEE (reference sequence). V dropped 4 bases and J dropped 12; count of bases not matched to a gene: 16. The variable domain in full, with the rest retrieved from reference TRBV5-4 and TRBJ2-1, is ETGVTQSPTHLIKTRGQQVTLRCSSQSGHNTVSWYQQALGQGPQFIFQYYREEENGRGNFPPRFSGLQFPNYSSELNVNALELDDSALYLCASSAPGQLELGQFFGPGTRLTVL.